This T cell receptor beta chain was sequenced for a study of cytomegalovirus exposure and HLA in healthy donors. The germline gives CDR1 WNHNN, CDR2 SYGVQD (reference sequence). The CDR3 is 13 amino acids. The germline V and J ends were trimmed by 5 bases and 4 bases, with 12 bases remaining between them. PCR used 60 Vbeta primers and 13 Jbeta primers. Libraries were prepared by immunoSEQ multiplex PCR; TCRdb keeps only in-frame clonotypes and omits some of them. This table holds around 230,000 clones, about three quarters found once. The receptor was derived from a boy between 10 and 17 years old in good health and CMV-seronegative. The chain uses TRBV10-1 and TRBJ2-7; possibly TRBD2 for D (5 bases). The specimen was PBMCs. Here the CDR3 reads CASSWTLGYEQYF. CDR3 DNA: TGCGCCAGCAGTTGGACTTTAGGTTACGAGCAGTACTTC.